The present entry profiles one T cell receptor beta chain with its context. Original methodology: Amplified reference gene primers provided the basis for estimating nucleated cell counts. Clones were sequenced by immunoSEQ multiplex PCR, and TCRdb holds only the in-frame ones, with some missing. V and J calls and clone size are given by that table; D and trimming were obtained from the DNA. The sample includes approximately 200,000 clones, 65% to 90% seen only once; the top ten take around 5%. This sample was taken from a study of blood T cell repertoires in COVID-19. About the study: Acute-phase and convalescent COVID-19 samples originated in the United States, Italy and Spain. From T cells, B-cell-depleted T cells, or PBMCs came the material, which was cDNA or gDNA.

Trimming cost V 4 bases and J 2 bases; bases outside gene matches: 10. The CDR3 extends over 16 amino acids. Per germline, CDR1 MGHRA and CDR2 YSYEKL. Input material: peripheral blood. V is TRBV4-1 and J is TRBJ2-7; 8 bases align to TRBD2. This receptor was identified in a human donor in a cohort sampled during active COVID-19. This CDR3 is CASSLRSGSPPYEQYF. CDR3 nucleotides: TGCGCCAGCAGCCTCAGAAGCGGGAGTCCTCCCTACGAGCAGTACTTC.